These 29 T cell receptor beta chains share one sample of origin, sequenced in a study of follicular helper T cells after annual influenza vaccination. Using immunoSEQ multiplex PCR, the repertoire was profiled, and TCRdb retains in-frame clones only, with some absent. The sample holds more than 8,000 clones; 80% to 85% are singletons and the top ten take 1.5%. Time point: 2015-2016 season, pre-vaccination. Sample: CXCR5+ CD38- circulating T follicular helper cells from blood, taken on the day of influenza vaccination. The subset here: circulating Tfh, non-naive CD4+CXCR5+PD-1+ (ICOS+CD38+ or ICOS-CD38-). These receptors originate from an adult who received the influenza vaccine.

The CDR3 loop is CASSPPGPSTDTQYF. The DNA of the CDR3 is TGTGCCAGCAGTCCCCCTGGGCCTAGCACAGATACGCAGTATTTT. The chain carries TRBV28 and TRBJ2-3; no reliable D call. V lost 5 bases, J lost 0 bases, and 12 bases lay in between. CDR3 length: 15 residues. From germline, CDR1 is MDHEN and CDR2 SYDVKM.

This chain uses TRBV6-1 with TRBJ2-7; 9 bases are a match to TRBD1. V shed 6 bases, J shed 3 bases, and the junction held 9 bases outside the gene matches. The germline V gene encodes CDR1 MNHNS and CDR2 SASEGT. The CDR3 totals 15 residues. DNA for the CDR3: TGTGCCAGCAGCACCTCCGGGACAGGGAGCTACGAGCAGTACTTC. Protein sequence: CASSTSGTGSYEQYF.

This clone was counted between two and nine times. The chain employs TRBV27 and TRBJ2-7; possibly TRBD1 for D (6 bases). The CDR3 spans 15 residues. Trimming cost V 2 bases and J 2 bases, with 13 bases left between them. The germline V gene has CDR1 MNHEY and CDR2 SMNVEV (reference sequence). CDR3 loop: CASSLAGQRTYEQYF. In DNA form, the CDR3 reads TGTGCCAGCAGTTTAGCCGGACAGCGGACCTACGAGCAGTACTTC.

The rearrangement joins TRBV27 to TRBJ1-3; tentatively, D is TRBD1 (5 bases). This CDR3 is built from 16 residues. Germline-derived CDR1 and CDR2 are MNHEY and SMNVEV (reference sequence). Trimming left V 6 bases short and J 4 bases short, with 19 bases between. Here the CDR3 DNA reads TGTGCCAGCAGCTCAAACTCCCCGTGGGGGGGAAACACCATATATTTT. This codes for CASSSNSPWGGNTIYF.

CDR3 residues: CASGSGSGVETQYF. The CDR3 coding sequence is TGTGCCAGCGGTAGCGGGAGCGGAGTTGAGACCCAGTACTTC. The V gene is TRBV6-6, the J gene TRBJ2-5; 9 bases fit TRBD2. This CDR3 has 14 residues. Germline CDR1 and CDR2: MNHNY and SVGAGI (reference sequence). J gave up 5 bases and V 8 bases, and 9 bases lay outside the gene matches.

The V and J genes are TRBV19 and TRBJ2-5; D remains unclear. Germline assignment: CDR1 LNHDA and CDR2 SQIVND (reference sequence). The CDR3 is 11 amino acids. Trimming took off 10 bases at V and 0 bases at J, with 6 bases between the two ends. Here the CDR3 reads CATLYQETQYF. The CDR3 nucleotides read TGTGCCACTTTGTACCAAGAGACCCAGTACTTC.

There are a few counts of this clone. The CDR3 sequence is CATLPGYDYGYTF. The CDR3 region has the DNA TGTGCCACCCTCCCGGGGTATGACTATGGCTACACCTTC. The rearrangement uses TRBV28 and TRBJ1-2, with D unclear. This CDR3 has 13 residues. V shed 10 bases and J shed 3 bases, with 15 bases lying between them. Germline-derived CDR1 and CDR2 are MDHEN and SYDVKM.

The V and J genes are TRBV28 and TRBJ1-2; the D gene is possibly TRBD1 (5 bases). Trimming stripped 3 bases from V and 3 bases from J, with 17 bases between. The CDR3 totals 16 residues. Germline CDR1 MDHEN, CDR2 SYDVKM. DNA for the CDR3: TGTGCCAGCAGTTTGGGAACTTGGGGGGTCGACTATGGCTACACCTTC. This encodes CASSLGTWGVDYGYTF.

The CDR3 here is CASSSIASSYNEQFF. CDR3 DNA: TGTGCCAGCAGCTCGATCGCGAGCTCCTACAATGAGCAGTTCTTC. The chain combines TRBV7-3 with TRBJ2-1; no firm D call. The CDR3 extends over 15 amino acids. Per the germline V gene, CDR1 is SGHTA and CDR2 is FQGTGA. Between the trimmed V and J ends, which lost 4 bases and 0 bases, there was a span of 10 bases.

There are a few counts of this clone. V usage is TRBV18 and J usage is TRBJ1-2; a weak D match, TRBD1 (6 bases). This CDR3 spans 13 amino acids. CDR1 and CDR2 from the germline V gene are KGHSH and LQKENI. V was pared by 5 bases and J by 6 bases, with 13 bases between. The CDR3 DNA reads as TGTGCCAGCTCAGAACAGGGCTGGGATGGCTACACCTTC. It specifies CASSEQGWDGYTF.

The genes are TRBV2 and TRBJ2-1, with unresolved D. The CDR3 extends over 11 amino acids. Trimming left V 3 bases short and J 4 bases short, with 1 base between. Germline V gene lookup returns CDR1 SNHLY and CDR2 FYNNEI. This CDR3 reads CASSEYNEQFF. CDR3 sequence (DNA): TGTGCCAGCAGTGAGTACAATGAGCAGTTCTTC. The full variable domain, its missing parts supplied by reference TRBV2 and TRBJ2-1, is EPEVTQTPSHQVTQMGQEVILRCVPISNHLYFYWYRQILGQKVEFLVSFYNNEISEKSEIFDDQFSVERPDGSNFTLKIRSTKLEDSAMYFCASSEYNEQFFGPGTRLTVL.

This clone was picked up a small number of times. The chain links TRBV6-5 to TRBJ1-2, with D perhaps TRBD1 (6 bases). This CDR3 contains 13 residues. The V end was cut by 7 bases, the J end by 4 bases, with 13 bases between. Germline V gene data show CDR1 as MNHEY and CDR2 as SVGAGI. The CDR3 here is CASTSTGSYGYTF. The CDR3 coding sequence is TGTGCCAGCACCTCAACAGGGAGCTATGGCTACACCTTC.

V gene TRBV7-2 combines with J gene TRBJ2-3; TRBD1 is a possible D gene (5 bases). This CDR3 has 17 amino acids. Trimming took 3 bases from V and 1 from J, leaving 17 bases between them. CDR1 and CDR2 (germline): SGHTA, FQGNSA. The CDR3, as DNA: TGTGCCAGCAGCTTCGCAGGGCGTCAACTTCGCACAGATACGCAGTATTTT. Translated, it gives CASSFAGRQLRTDTQYF. The full variable domain, with the rest looked up from reference TRBV7-2 and TRBJ2-3, is GAGVSQSPSNKVTEKGKDVELRCDPISGHTALYWYRQSLGQGLEFLIYFQGNSAPDKSGLPSDRFSAERTGGSVSTLTIQRTQQEDSAVYLCASSFAGRQLRTDTQYFGPGTRLTVL.

V and J are TRBV6-5 and TRBJ1-5, with 7 bases matching TRBD1. CDR1 MNHEY and CDR2 SVGAGI come from the germline V gene. V shed 6 bases and J 6 bases; nucleotides not matched to a gene: 5. This CDR3 contains 13 residues. The CDR3 nucleotides are TGTGCCAGCAGCCAAGACAGGGCTCAGCCCCAGCATTTT. Translation: CASSQDRAQPQHF.

The chain links TRBV28 to TRBJ1-1; the D is unclear. This CDR3 region has 13 residues. From germline, CDR1 is MDHEN and CDR2 SYDVKM. V was pared by 6 bases and J by 4 bases, with 12 bases between. The CDR3 sequence is CASREQAGTEAFF. The CDR3 nucleotides read TGTGCCAGCAGAGAGCAGGCTGGCACTGAAGCTTTCTTT.

V gene TRBV30 combines with J gene TRBJ1-5; D remains unclear. The germline gives CDR1 GTSNPN, CDR2 SVGIG (reference sequence). V lost 1 base to trimming and J lost 5 bases, with 9 bases between them. CDR3 length equals 13 residues. The CDR3: CAWSGGDDQPQHF. CDR3 nucleotides: TGTGCCTGGAGTGGTGGGGATGATCAGCCCCAGCATTTT. Drawing the rest from reference TRBV30 and TRBJ1-5, the complete variable domain is SQTIHQWPATLVQPVGSPLSLECTVEGTSNPNLYWYRQAAGRGLQLLFYSVGIGQISSEVPQNLSASRPQDRQFILSSKKLLLSDSGFYLCAWSGGDDQPQHFGDGTRLSIL.

The chain joins TRBV28 to TRBJ2-6, with 7 bases lining up with TRBD2. The CDR3 has 19 amino acids. In germline, CDR1 is MDHEN, CDR2 SYDVKM. After removal of 2 bases from V and 3 bases from J, the junction contained 13 bases not matched to a gene. The CDR3 loop is CASSLASGRGLRGANVLTF. In DNA form, the CDR3 reads TGTGCCAGCAGTTTAGCTAGCGGTCGCGGTTTGCGTGGGGCCAACGTCCTGACTTTC.

The chain joins TRBV7-2 to TRBJ2-2; no definite D call. V gave up 2 bases and J gave up 6 bases, with 10 bases separating them. Germline V gene sequence: CDR1 SGHTA, CDR2 FQGNSA. CDR3 length: 14 amino acids. The CDR3 DNA reads TGTGCCAGCAGCTTAATCTCTGGGCCCGGGGAGCTGTTTTTT. Amino acid sequence: CASSLISGPGELFF.

The V call is TRBV4-1, the J call TRBJ1-3; D gene unclear. V gave up 1 base and J gave up 6 bases, with 13 bases separating them. Germline loops: CDR1 MGHRA, CDR2 YSYEKL. The CDR3 length is 15 residues. The DNA for the CDR3 is TGCGCCAGCAGCCAAGGCGACCCCGCACCAAACACCATATATTTT. Translation gives CASSQGDPAPNTIYF.

This rearrangement joins TRBV4-2 to TRBJ1-3; no reliable D call. V was clipped by 4 bases and J by 1 base, with 5 bases between them. This CDR3 is 13 amino acids long. CDR1 and CDR2 (germline): LGHNA, YNFKEQ. The CDR3 bases are TGTGCCAGCAGCCCCCAGTCTGGAAACACCATATATTTT. Its translation: CASSPQSGNTIYF.

The chain links TRBV27 to TRBJ2-3, with 12 nucleotides matching TRBD2. There are 14 residues in the CDR3. V lost 6 bases to trimming and J lost 7 bases; unmatched junction nucleotides: 5. CDR1 and CDR2 (germline): MNHEY, SMNVEV (reference sequence). The CDR3 region has the DNA TGTGCCAGCAGCGGACTAGCGGGGAGGAATACGCAGTATTTT. Amino acids: CASSGLAGRNTQYF.

The V and J genes are TRBV30 and TRBJ2-7; 11 bases align to TRBD2. The CDR3 covers 15 residues. CDR1 GTSNPN and CDR2 SVGIG come from the germline V gene (reference sequence). V gave up 3 bases and J gave up 1 base; unmatched junction bases: 5. The CDR3 DNA follows: TGTGCCTGGAGCCCACTAGCGGGAGTATCCTACGAGCAGTACTTC. It specifies CAWSPLAGVSYEQYF.

The chain joins TRBV30 to TRBJ1-2; D is perhaps TRBD1 (6 bases). From germline, CDR1 is GTSNPN and CDR2 SVGIG (reference sequence). This CDR3 comprises 11 residues. The germline V and J ends were trimmed by 4 bases and 8 bases, with 11 bases remaining between them. The CDR3 nucleotides are TGTGCCTGGACCAGGGGCGGCGGCTACACCTTC. Protein product: CAWTRGGGYTF. Drawing the rest from reference TRBV30 and TRBJ1-2, the complete variable domain is SQTIHQWPATLVQPVGSPLSLECTVEGTSNPNLYWYRQAAGRGLQLLFYSVGIGQISSEVPQNLSASRPQDRQFILSSKKLLLSDSGFYLCAWTRGGGYTFGSGTRLTVV.

This sequence joins TRBV7-3 and TRBJ2-5, with TRBD1 identical over 7 bases. Losses at the gene ends were 2 bases for V and 4 bases for J; bases not matched to a gene: 7. The germline CDR1 and CDR2 sequences are SGHTA and FQGTGA. This CDR3 is 15 amino acids long. Here the CDR3 reads CASSLSHRDRETQYF. The CDR3 nucleotides are TGTGCCAGCAGCTTATCCCACCGGGACAGAGAGACCCAGTACTTC.

J is TRBJ2-5 and V is TRBV9; TRBD1 agrees at 7 bases. The length of the CDR3 is 15 residues. Losses at the gene ends were 0 bases for V and 1 base for J; bases not matched to a gene: 3. CDR1 SGDLS and CDR2 YYNGEE come from the germline V gene. CDR3 loop: CASSVAGQVQETQYF. CDR3 DNA: TGTGCCAGCAGCGTAGCAGGACAGGTCCAAGAGACCCAGTACTTC.

The chain employs TRBV5-1 and TRBJ2-7; D gene unclear. Between the trimmed V and J ends, which lost 0 bases and 6 bases, there was a span of 13 bases. This CDR3 contains 14 residues. Germline V CDR1 and CDR2: SGHRS, YFSETQ. Written as DNA, the CDR3 is TGCGCCAGCAGCTTGGGTGGATCGTCGGGCGAGCAGTACTTC. It is translated as CASSLGGSSGEQYF.

This chain links TRBV5-1 with TRBJ2-2; D unresolved. Looked up from germline, CDR1 is SGHRS and CDR2 is YFSETQ. CDR3 length: 12 amino acids. Trimming removed 0 bases at V and 7 bases at J, with 4 bases between. The CDR3 region has the DNA TGCGCCAGCAGCTTGGAGGGCGGGGAGCTGTTTTTT. Translating gives CASSLEGGELFF.

This rearrangement joins TRBV5-1 to TRBJ2-5; 7 positions agree with TRBD2. The V gene's germline CDR1 is SGHRS and CDR2 YFSETQ. The CDR3 has 18 residues. J lost 1 base, V lost 0 bases, and 12 bases had no gene match. CDR3 in DNA: TGCGCCAGCAGCTTGGTGGCGGGGTCAGCGGGACTCCAAGAGACCCAGTACTTC. It is translated as CASSLVAGSAGLQETQYF.

The rearrangement joins TRBV28 to TRBJ2-7, with TRBD2 matching over 8 bases. V shed 5 bases and J 2 bases; nucleotides not matched to a gene: 11. Germline V CDR1 and CDR2: MDHEN, SYDVKM. The CDR3 is 16 amino acids. The CDR3 DNA sequence: TGTGCCAGCAGTCGCCCGGTCGCGGGACTAGCCTACGAGCAGTACTTC. This translates into CASSRPVAGLAYEQYF. Filled out from reference TRBV28 and TRBJ2-7, the complete variable domain reads DVKVTQSSRYLVKRTGEKVFLECVQDMDHENMFWYRQDPGLGLRLIYFSYDVKMKEKGDIPEGYSVSREKKERFSLILESASTNQTSMYLCASSRPVAGLAYEQYFGPGTRLTVT.